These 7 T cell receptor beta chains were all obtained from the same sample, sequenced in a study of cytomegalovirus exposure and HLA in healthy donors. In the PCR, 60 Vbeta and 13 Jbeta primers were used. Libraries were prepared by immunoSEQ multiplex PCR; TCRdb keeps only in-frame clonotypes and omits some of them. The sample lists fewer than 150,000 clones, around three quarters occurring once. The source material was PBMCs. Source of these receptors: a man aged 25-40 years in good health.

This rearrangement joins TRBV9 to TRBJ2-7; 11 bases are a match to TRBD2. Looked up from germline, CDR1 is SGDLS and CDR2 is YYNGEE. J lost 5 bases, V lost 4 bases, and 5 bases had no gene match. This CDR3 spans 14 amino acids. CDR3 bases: TGTGCCAGCAGCCCAGGTAGCGGGAGGGACGAGCAGTACTTC. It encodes CASSPGSGRDEQYF.

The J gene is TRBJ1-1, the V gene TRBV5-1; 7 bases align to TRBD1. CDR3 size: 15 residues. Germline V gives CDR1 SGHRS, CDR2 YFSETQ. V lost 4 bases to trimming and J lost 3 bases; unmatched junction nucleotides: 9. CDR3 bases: TGCGCCAGCAGCGAGTCGACAGGGCTGGACACTGAAGCTTTCTTT. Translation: CASSESTGLDTEAFF.

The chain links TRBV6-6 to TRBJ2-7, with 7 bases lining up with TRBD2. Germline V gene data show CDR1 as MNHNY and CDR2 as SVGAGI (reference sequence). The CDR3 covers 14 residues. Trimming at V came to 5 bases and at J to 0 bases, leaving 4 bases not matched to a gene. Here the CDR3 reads CASSPSGNSYEQYF. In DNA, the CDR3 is TGTGCCAGCAGTCCTAGCGGAAACTCCTACGAGCAGTACTTC.

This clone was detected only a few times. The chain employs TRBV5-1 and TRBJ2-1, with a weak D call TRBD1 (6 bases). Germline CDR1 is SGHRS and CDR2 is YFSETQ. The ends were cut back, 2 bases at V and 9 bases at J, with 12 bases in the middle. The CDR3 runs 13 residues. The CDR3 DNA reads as TGCGCCAGCAGCTTTAAGGGGGTGGGTGAGCAGTTCTTC. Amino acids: CASSFKGVGEQFF.

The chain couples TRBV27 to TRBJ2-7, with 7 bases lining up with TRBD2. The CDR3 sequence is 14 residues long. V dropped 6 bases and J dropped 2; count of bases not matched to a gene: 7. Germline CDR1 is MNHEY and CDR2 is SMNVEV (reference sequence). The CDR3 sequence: CASSRTRDPYEQYF. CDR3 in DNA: TGTGCCAGCAGCCGGACTAGGGACCCCTACGAGCAGTACTTC.

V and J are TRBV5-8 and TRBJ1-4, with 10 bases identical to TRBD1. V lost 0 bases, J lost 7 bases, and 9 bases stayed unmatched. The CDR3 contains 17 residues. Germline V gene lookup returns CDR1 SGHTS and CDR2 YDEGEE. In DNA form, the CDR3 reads TGTGCCAGCAGCTTGGGGTCCCGGACAGGGGGAGGTGAAAAACTGTTTTTT. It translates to CASSLGSRTGGGEKLFF.

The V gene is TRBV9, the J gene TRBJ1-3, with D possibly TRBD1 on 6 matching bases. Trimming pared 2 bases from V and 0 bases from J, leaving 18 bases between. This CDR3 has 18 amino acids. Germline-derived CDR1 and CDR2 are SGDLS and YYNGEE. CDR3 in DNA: TGTGCCAGCAGCGTCCCCCGGAGTGGCAGGGGCTCTGGAAACACCATATATTTT. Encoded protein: CASSVPRSGRGSGNTIYF.